A selection of T cell receptor beta chains follows, all from one sample in a study of cytomegalovirus exposure and HLA in healthy donors. Some clones are missing from TCRdb's copy, which holds only in-frame ones; the method was immunoSEQ multiplex PCR. The sample contains about 73,000 clones, around 75% of which appear only once. Sample: PBMCs. Receptors were obtained from a man aged 70 or older in good health and CMV-seronegative. Both conserved end residues are part of each CDR3. The order of the fields is clone size, J gene, V gene, D gene, CDR3 DNA, CDR3 protein. D genes are given only for firm matches. Clone size is given for some rows only: seen once, a few or many times, or a class if the clone is expanded.

>once|TRBJ1-1|TRBV11-2|TRBD1
TGTGCCAGCAGCTTAGCCCAGCGGACAGGGTCCACTGAAGCTTTCTTT
CASSLAQRTGSTEAFF
>once|TRBJ2-2|TRBV4-1|NA
TGCGCCAGCAGCCAATCTGACGCCGTCGGGTTCGGGGAGCTGTTTTTT
CASSQSDAVGFGELFF
>NA|TRBJ1-2|TRBV13|NA
TGTGCCAGCAGCTTCGAAGGGGCGGAGGGCTATGGCTACACCTTC
CASSFEGAEGYGYTF
>NA|TRBJ1-4|TRBV29-1|TRBD1
TGCAGCGTTGGGATTGGACAGGCAAGCAATGAAAAACTGTTTTTT
CSVGIGQASNEKLFF
>few|TRBJ2-1|TRBV6-1|TRBD2
TGTGCCAGCAGTCTGACTAGCGGGAGAGGAAATGAGCAGTTCTTC
CASSLTSGRGNEQFF
>NA|TRBJ1-1|TRBV19|NA
TGTGCCAGTAGTATAGACAGAAACACTGAAGCTTTCTTT
CASSIDRNTEAFF
>NA|TRBJ2-6|TRBV7-9|NA
TGTGCCAGCAGCCAACAGGGCGCTGGGGCCAACGTCCTGACTTTC
CASSQQGAGANVLTF
>NA|TRBJ2-7|TRBV5-1|NA
TGCGCCAGCAGCTTGAAGTACCAGGGGTACGAGCAGTACTTC
CASSLKYQGYEQYF
>NA|TRBJ2-3|TRBV18|TRBD1
TGTGCCAGCTCACCCTTCGGGACAGCCACCTCAGATACGCAGTATTTT
CASSPFGTATSDTQYF
>NA|TRBJ1-3|TRBV28|NA
TGTGCCAGCAGTTTACTGGGGGGACCGGGAGGAAACACCATATATTTT
CASSLLGGPGGNTIYF
>NA|TRBJ2-3|TRBV9|TRBD2
TGTGCCAGCAGCGTAGAACTAGCGGGGGGGGACACAGATACGCAGTATTTT
CASSVELAGGDTDTQYF
>medium-sized|TRBJ2-4|TRBV6-4|TRBD2
TGTGCCAGCAGCGAGACTAGCGCGGGGGGAAACATTCAGTACTTC
CASSETSAGGNIQYF
>NA|TRBJ2-7|TRBV9|TRBD1
TGTGCCAGCAGCTCCGCCCCCGGGGGACAGGGATTGTACGAGCAGTACTTC
CASSSAPGGQGLYEQYF
>NA|TRBJ1-4|TRBV6-5|NA
TGTGCCAGCAGTTACTTAGGACAGTATAATGAAAAACTGTTTTTT
CASSYLGQYNEKLFF
>NA|TRBJ2-5|TRBV15|NA
TGTGCCACCAGCAGAGATCTGGGCTGGGAGGAGACCCAGTACTTC
CATSRDLGWEETQYF
>NA|TRBJ2-5|TRBV7-6|TRBD2
TGTGCCAGCAGCGAGGGGAGGGTTAGGGGCCAAGAGACCCAGTACTTC
CASSEGRVRGQETQYF
>NA|TRBJ2-2|TRBV10-1|TRBD1
TGCGCCAGCAAGTTCCCGGACAGGCGACCCACCGGGGAGCTGTTTTTT
CASKFPDRRPTGELFF